This entry describes one T cell receptor (beta chain). Other DNA sequences in this sample translate to the same CDR3. This sample stems from a study of blood T cell repertoires in COVID-19. CDR3 size: 14 residues. CDR1 is SGHNT, CDR2 YYREEE, per germline (reference sequence). V lost 2 bases and J lost 3; bases outside the gene matches: 1. Produced via immunoSEQ multiplex PCR; TCRdb's table is partial and in-frame only. The table shows 65,000 to 90,000 clones, with around 80% occurring only once. This chain joins TRBV5-4 and TRBJ2-2; 7 nucleotides match TRBD1. The sequenced sample was peripheral blood. This sequence was found in a woman over 75 with acute or convalescent COVID-19. CDR3 region: CASSFGQDTGELFF. CDR3 nucleotides: TGTGCCAGCAGCTTCGGACAGGACACCGGGGAGCTGTTTTTT.